This TCR beta chain was observed in a study of cytomegalovirus exposure and HLA in healthy donors. 60 Vbeta and 13 Jbeta primers were used in PCR. Clones were sequenced by immunoSEQ multiplex PCR, and TCRdb holds only the in-frame ones, with some missing. The sample includes approximately 190,000 clones, around 80% of them seen just once. The sequenced sample was PBMCs. This clonotype originated in a man in his forties or fifties in good health and CMV-seropositive.

The CDR3 coding sequence is TGTGCCAGCAGCCCACTAACGACTAGCTACCACGAGCAGTACTTC. It codes for CASSPLTTSYHEQYF. The chain couples TRBV9 to TRBJ2-7; TRBD2 matches at 7 bases. Losses at the gene ends were 4 bases for V and 5 bases for J; bases not matched to a gene: 12. The CDR3 sequence is 15 residues long. Germline CDR1 SGDLS, CDR2 YYNGEE.